Listed below are T cell receptor beta chains from one sample, sequenced in a study of technical replicates of blood from a few donors. The data were produced by immunoSEQ multiplex PCR, yet TCRdb's version contains in-frame clones alone and is incomplete. Of about 97,000 clones listed, over 90% are singletons. Sequencing input: T cells isolated from PBMCs. The origin of the receptors is a human donor in good health. Both conserved end residues are part of each CDR3. The order of the fields is clone size, D gene, J gene, V gene, CDR3 protein, CDR3 DNA. A D gene is named only where the DNA matches it firmly. Where a row states a size, it is once, few, many or the class of an expanded clone; other rows omit it.

once | TRBD2 | TRBJ2-7 | TRBV19 | CASSIVRTGLADYEQYF | TGTGCCAGTAGTATCGTGCGGACCGGGCTAGCGGACTACGAGCAGTACTTC
NA | TRBD2 | TRBJ2-1 | TRBV19 | CASTSTSGIRIRYNEQFF | TGTGCCAGTACTTCGACTAGCGGGATTCGTATTAGATACAATGAGCAGTTCTTC
NA | NA | TRBJ2-2 | TRBV2 | CASSELLGDTGELFF | TGTGCCAGCAGTGAACTTCTCGGAGACACCGGGGAGCTGTTTTTT
NA | NA | TRBJ1-5 | TRBV28 | CASSTLSGRYSNQPQHF | TGTGCCAGCAGCACGCTCAGCGGAAGATATAGCAATCAGCCCCAGCATTTT
NA | NA | TRBJ2-7 | TRBV27 | CASGLGEAYEQYF | TGTGCCAGCGGCTTGGGGGAGGCCTACGAGCAGTACTTC
once | TRBD2 | TRBJ2-7 | TRBV4-1 | CASSLSSGRAHEQYF | TGCGCCAGCAGCCTGTCGTCCGGGAGGGCCCACGAGCAGTACTTC
NA | NA | TRBJ1-4 | TRBV5-5 | CASRRTGLREKLFF | TGTGCCAGCAGACGAACAGGGTTACGGGAAAAACTGTTTTTT
NA | NA | TRBJ1-4 | TRBV11-2 | CASSLSAGGGEKLFF | TGTGCCAGCAGCTTATCGGCCGGAGGCGGTGAAAAACTGTTTTTT
NA | TRBD2 | TRBJ2-1 | TRBV19 | CASRGSAGGSEQFF | TGTGCCAGTCGCGGGAGCGCCGGGGGAAGTGAGCAGTTCTTC
NA | TRBD2 | TRBJ2-1 | TRBV19 | CASSIMASGYNEQFF | TGTGCCAGTAGTATAATGGCTAGCGGGTACAATGAGCAGTTCTTC
NA | NA | TRBJ2-7 | TRBV6-5 | CASSFGNEQYF | TGTGCCAGCAGTTTTGGCAACGAGCAGTACTTC
NA | TRBD2 | TRBJ2-3 | TRBV5-1 | CASVSSGGFTDTQYF | TGCGCCAGCGTCTCTAGCGGGGGCTTCACAGATACGCAGTATTTT
NA | TRBD2 | TRBJ2-3 | TRBV15 | CATSRDGGGGTDTQYF | TGTGCCACCAGCAGAGATGGCGGGGGAGGCACAGATACGCAGTATTTT
NA | TRBD1 | TRBJ2-5 | TRBV5-4 | CASSDSGGLYQETQYF | TGTGCCAGCAGCGACTCAGGGGGTCTTTACCAAGAGACCCAGTACTTC
NA | TRBD1 | TRBJ1-5 | TRBV7-8 | CASRRQGGNQPQHF | TGTGCCAGCAGAAGACAGGGAGGCAATCAGCCCCAGCATTTT
NA | TRBD2 | TRBJ2-5 | TRBV5-1 | CASSTGLAGRYQETQYF | TGCGCCAGCAGCACGGGACTAGCGGGGAGATACCAAGAGACCCAGTACTTC
NA | NA | TRBJ1-1 | TRBV10-2 | CASMQGWDTEAFF | TGCGCCAGCATGCAGGGATGGGACACTGAAGCTTTCTTT
NA | NA | TRBJ1-1 | TRBV5-8 | CASSLSLRGTALSEAFF | TGTGCCAGCAGCTTGTCCCTTAGGGGGACGGCCCTTTCTGAAGCTTTCTTT
NA | NA | TRBJ1-4 | TRBV2 | CASSEGDTAKLFF | TGTGCCAGCAGTGAAGGGGACACGGCAAAACTGTTTTTT
NA | TRBD2 | TRBJ2-3 | TRBV4-1 | CASSLGTLAGAETDTQYF | TGCGCCAGCAGCCTAGGGACCTTAGCGGGAGCGGAGACAGATACGCAGTATTTT
NA | NA | TRBJ2-3 | TRBV12-5 | CASARDTDTQYF | TGTGCTAGTGCCCGGGACACAGATACGCAGTATTTT
NA | NA | TRBJ2-1 | TRBV9 | CASGAGGLALAEQFF | TGTGCCAGCGGGGCAGGAGGGCTAGCTTTAGCGGAACAGTTCTTC
NA | NA | TRBJ2-7 | TRBV5-5 | CASSLESGAKSYEQYF | TGTGCCAGCAGCTTGGAAAGTGGGGCCAAATCCTACGAGCAGTACTTC
NA | NA | TRBJ1-5 | TRBV6-5 | CASSYSYEGNQPQHF | TGTGCCAGCAGTTACTCGTATGAGGGAAATCAGCCCCAGCATTTT
NA | NA | TRBJ1-4 | TRBV5-6 | CASSLLINEKLFF | TGTGCCAGCAGCTTGTTAATCAATGAAAAACTGTTTTTT
once | TRBD1 | TRBJ1-2 | TRBV19 | CASRDRDSYGYTF | TGTGCCAGCCGGGACAGGGATTCATATGGCTACACCTTC
NA | NA | TRBJ1-1 | TRBV15 | CATSRDGRILNTEAFF | TGTGCCACCAGCAGAGATGGGAGGATATTGAACACTGAAGCTTTCTTT
once | TRBD2 | TRBJ2-3 | TRBV18 | CASSPPGGPTDTQYF | TGTGCCAGCTCACCCCCGGGGGGGCCCACAGATACGCAGTATTTT
NA | TRBD1 | TRBJ2-7 | TRBV28 | CASSLPGQSYEQYF | TGTGCCAGCAGTTTGCCGGGACAGTCCTACGAGCAGTACTTC
NA | NA | TRBJ1-6 | TRBV7-3 | CASSLSTGINSPLHF | TGTGCCAGCAGCTTATCAACGGGTATTAATTCACCCCTCCACTTT
NA | NA | TRBJ2-5 | TRBV4-1 | CASSRVAGAQETQYF | TGCGCCAGCAGCCGTGTAGCAGGGGCTCAAGAGACCCAGTACTTC
NA | TRBD1 | TRBJ2-5 | TRBV7-8 | CASSVRDRGRLIGRQETQYF | TGTGCCAGCAGCGTCCGGGACAGGGGGCGGTTAATCGGTCGTCAAGAGACCCAGTACTTC
NA | NA | TRBJ1-3 | TRBV29-1 | CSVGQTSSSGNTIYF | TGCAGCGTTGGGCAGACAAGTAGCTCTGGAAACACCATATATTTT
NA | TRBD1 | TRBJ1-6 | TRBV6-5 | CASTGDRVDSPLHF | TGTGCCAGCACCGGGGACAGGGTGGATTCACCCCTCCACTTT
once | NA | TRBJ2-1 | TRBV29-1 | CSVQERLTYNEQFF | TGCAGCGTTCAAGAGCGGCTTACCTACAATGAGCAGTTCTTC
once | NA | TRBJ1-2 | TRBV6-5 | CASSSGGNGYTF | TGTGCCAGCAGTTCCGGGGGGAATGGCTACACCTTC
NA | TRBD2 | TRBJ2-7 | TRBV29-1 | CSVDPGLAGSEQYF | TGCAGCGTGGACCCGGGACTAGCGGGTTCCGAGCAGTACTTC
NA | TRBD1 | TRBJ2-6 | TRBV28 | CASRNRDSFSSGANVLTF | TGTGCCAGCAGGAACCGGGACAGCTTTAGCTCTGGGGCCAACGTCCTGACTTTC
NA | TRBD2 | TRBJ2-2 | TRBV10-2 | CASKRTSGSSTGELFF | TGCGCCAGCAAGCGGACTAGCGGGAGTAGTACCGGGGAGCTGTTTTTT
NA | TRBD1 | TRBJ1-2 | TRBV5-6 | CASSLIWGQGLNYGYTF | TGTGCCAGCAGCTTAATATGGGGACAGGGCCTTAACTATGGCTACACCTTC
NA | TRBD2 | TRBJ2-2 | TRBV2 | CASRGLAGEDGELFF | TGTGCCAGTAGGGGACTAGCGGGAGAAGACGGGGAGCTGTTTTTT
once | TRBD1 | TRBJ2-7 | TRBV30 | CAWSVGGLSYEQYF | TGTGCCTGGAGTGTAGGGGGCCTGTCCTACGAGCAGTACTTC
NA | NA | TRBJ2-2 | TRBV7-2 | CASTPGGANTGELFF | TGTGCCAGCACCCCGGGGGGCGCGAACACCGGGGAGCTGTTTTTT
NA | NA | TRBJ1-1 | TRBV27 | CASSFWTVGNTEAFF | TGTGCCAGCAGTTTTTGGACAGTCGGGAACACTGAAGCTTTCTTT
NA | NA | TRBJ1-3 | TRBV2 | CASSPDQGPRGNTIYF | TGTGCCAGCAGTCCCGACCAGGGGCCGCGGGGAAACACCATATATTTT
NA | NA | TRBJ2-7 | TRBV5-6 | CASSPRVRRDTHYEQYF | TGTGCCAGCAGCCCGCGGGTGCGACGGGACACACACTACGAGCAGTACTTC
NA | NA | TRBJ2-3 | TRBV30 | CAWTGVGDTQYF | TGTGCCTGGACGGGGGTGGGAGATACGCAGTATTTT
NA | NA | TRBJ1-4 | TRBV7-9 | CASSLGAGEVEKLFF | TGTGCCAGCAGCTTAGGGGCCGGGGAGGTGGAAAAACTGTTTTTT
NA | TRBD1 | TRBJ1-5 | TRBV25-1 | CASSDQGARGQPQHF | TGTGCCAGCAGTGATCAGGGGGCTAGGGGACAGCCCCAGCATTTT